This T cell receptor beta chain was captured by sequencing in a study of T cells in Graves' hyperthyroidism and ophthalmopathy. Blood was sampled at initial diagnosis of hyperthyroidism, prior to onset of any ophthalmopathy symptoms. Amplification targeted TCR beta CDR3 regions from RNA transcripts. A first-round RT-PCR of the TCR CDR3 used the HTBI primer set. One entry per CDR3 protein, called by TCRdb with MiXCR from the multiplex PCR reads. The top ten hold 5.5% to 7.5% of the sample, which has approximately 620,000 distinct CDR3 sequences, more than 11% seen once. Germline V gene lookup returns CDR1 LNHDA and CDR2 SQIVND (reference sequence). After removal of 6 bases from V and 7 bases from J, the junction contained 12 bases not matched to a gene. The CDR3 has 16 amino acids. This clonotype appeared many times.

The V call is TRBV19, the J call TRBJ2-2; the match to TRBD1 covers 9 bases. The source material was blood. This sequence originates from a woman aged 25 to 39 with Graves' hyperthyroidism that later progressed to Graves' ophthalmopathy. The CDR3 region is CASRFGDRVVGGELFF. CDR3 nucleotides: TGTGCCAGTAGATTTGGGGACAGGGTGGTTGGCGGGGAGCTGTTTTTT.